This T cell receptor (beta chain) was obtained from a study of cytotoxic CD8 clonotypes in ibrutinib-treated CLL. Findings and caveats of the study: Clonality was higher at ibrutinib response and returned toward baseline at progression.

Assay: immunoSEQ multiplex PCR; the TCRdb copy retains only in-frame clones and omits some. The sample yields tens of thousands of clones, around 52% seen once. As concerns this clone: What it binds is not known.

After removal of 2 bases from V and 6 bases from J, the junction contained 5 bases not matched to a gene. This CDR3 is built from 15 residues. Germline CDR1 reads MNHEY; CDR2 reads SMNVEV (reference sequence). The sequence was collected from a human donor with chronic lymphocytic leukemia. V usage is TRBV27 and J usage is TRBJ1-5, with 9 bases that match TRBD1. The specimen comprised PBMCs, sampled after 12 months of ibrutinib treatment. For the CDR3, the DNA is TGTGCCAGCAGTTTAGGGACAGGGAGGACTCAGCCCCAGCATTTT. This sequence encodes CASSLGTGRTQPQHF.